These 28 T cell receptor beta chains originate from one sample sequenced in a study of T-cell reconstitution after alpha-beta-depleted transplantation in children (TCRdb year 2016). The treatment or condition label on this specimen signifies: allogeneic hematopoietic cell transplantation with graft depleted of TCRalphabeta T cells and CD19 B cells. The protocol used for the library was PCR. The listed sequencing device is Illumina HiSeq 2500. TCR libraries were prepared with molecular barcoding, using unique molecular identifiers to normalize TCRbeta repertoire quantification. Clones were called with MiXCR by TCRdb after fastp trimmed the public reads at Q25, and only in-frame beta chains were retained. Each record represents a unique CDR3 protein, reported with the most common genes and DNA among its rows. The sample contains under 250,000 distinct CDR3 sequences, 20% to 30% of them found a single time. Together, the top ten hold about 5% of the sample.

Sequenced material: PBMCs, mostly from graft donor cells, taken 360 days after TCRalphabeta/CD19-depleted stem cell transplant. These receptors all come from a female patient younger than 10 who had a stem cell transplant for congenital amegakaryocytic thrombocytopenia, so the T cells may come from the graft donor.

This clonotype appeared a few times. The rearrangement links TRBV7-9 to TRBJ2-7; possible D gene TRBD1, 6 bases. Germline CDR1 reads SEHNR; CDR2 reads FQNEAQ (reference sequence). The ends were cut back, 1 base at V and 6 bases at J, with 13 bases in the middle. CDR3 length: 14 residues. CDR3 coding DNA: TGTGCCAGCAGCTTAGAGGCAGGGGTGAGCGAGCAGTACTTC. Its translation is CASSLEAGVSEQYF.

This clonotype was observed a few times. The V and J genes are TRBV2 and TRBJ2-3, with D unclear. Trimming left V 8 bases short and J 2 bases short, with 20 bases between. Germline V gives CDR1 SNHLY, CDR2 FYNNEI. CDR3 length: 16 residues. The CDR3 region is CASRMLPDGPTDTQYF. Here the CDR3 DNA reads TGTGCCAGCCGCATGCTTCCGGACGGCCCCACAGATACGCAGTATTTT.

This clonotype was detected ten times or more. The chain has TRBV12-3 or TRBV12-4 and TRBJ2-2; D is ambiguous. V lost 2 bases to trimming and J lost 6 bases, with 4 bases between them. The length of the CDR3 is 12 residues. The CDR3 DNA sequence: TGTGCCAGCAGTTTACAACCCGGGGAGCTGTTTTTT. As protein: CASSLQPGELFF.

In its sample, this clonotype was seen many times. The J gene is TRBJ2-3, the V gene TRBV2; no definite D call. CDR1 SNHLY and CDR2 FYNNEI come from the germline V gene. Between the trimmed V and J ends, which lost 7 bases and 4 bases, there was a span of 12 bases. This CDR3 comprises 13 residues. The CDR3, as DNA: TGTGCCAGCATGAAGTTGTATGCAGATACGCAGTATTTT. Translation gives CASMKLYADTQYF.

The chain couples TRBV5-4 to TRBJ2-2, with TRBD2 matching over 15 bases. V lost 0 bases, J lost 0 bases, and 12 bases stayed unmatched. The CDR3 has 22 residues. The germline CDR1 and CDR2 sequences are SGHNT and YYREEE (reference sequence). This CDR3 is CASSLGRTGTSGRRTNTGELFF. CDR3 nucleotides: TGTGCCAGCAGCTTGGGACGCACAGGGACTAGCGGGAGGCGAACGAACACCGGGGAGCTGTTTTTT.

The CDR3 protein is CASSYGLAGALGEQFF. The CDR3 DNA reads as TGTGCCAGCAGTTATGGACTAGCGGGAGCACTTGGTGAGCAGTTCTTC. The chain has TRBV11-2 and TRBJ2-1; 13 positions agree with TRBD2. Trimming took 6 bases from V and 9 from J; bases not matched to a gene: 11. The CDR3 length is 16 residues. In germline, CDR1 is SGHAT, CDR2 FQNNGV.

This clonotype was observed a few times. This chain connects TRBV11-2 to TRBJ2-7; 7 bases map to TRBD2. V shed 0 bases and J 0 bases; nucleotides not matched to a gene: 5. CDR1 is SGHAT and CDR2 is FQNNGV in the germline V gene. CDR3 length equals 16 residues. The CDR3 region has the DNA TGTGCCAGCAGCTTAGAAGGGAGGGCAGTCTCCTACGAGCAGTACTTC. The encoded protein is CASSLEGRAVSYEQYF.

This chain connects TRBV6-1 to TRBJ1-5, with 7 nucleotides matching TRBD1. The CDR3 has 14 residues. With V trimmed by 6 bases and J by 4 bases, 6 bases remained unmatched. Germline V gene sequence: CDR1 MNHNS, CDR2 SASEGT. CDR3 residues: CASSATGTNQPQHF. The DNA for the CDR3 is TGTGCCAGCAGCGCGACAGGGACTAATCAGCCCCAGCATTTT.

This clonotype was seen only a few times. V and J are TRBV27 and TRBJ2-1, with 8 bases aligning to TRBD2. CDR1 MNHEY and CDR2 SMNVEV come from the germline V gene (reference sequence). J lost 7 bases, V lost 2 bases, and 10 bases had no gene match. This CDR3 comprises 16 residues. This CDR3 reads CASSLVGLARGNEQFF. As DNA, the CDR3 is TGTGCCAGCAGTTTAGTAGGACTAGCAAGGGGGAATGAGCAGTTCTTC.

The chain is built from TRBV7-6 and TRBJ2-3; D uncertain. Deletions cut 5 bases from V and 7 bases from J, with 16 bases between. CDR1 and CDR2 from the germline V gene are SGHVS and FNYEAQ. The CDR3 extends over 14 amino acids. CDR3 region: CASSPDPSANTQYF. As DNA, the CDR3 is TGTGCCAGCAGCCCGGACCCCAGCGCAAATACGCAGTATTTT.

This clonotype was seen more than once but under ten times. The chain carries TRBV7-8 and TRBJ2-1; 9 bases match TRBD2. Losses at the gene ends were 5 bases for V and 6 bases for J; bases not matched to a gene: 11. CDR3 length: 16 amino acids. The germline CDR1 and CDR2 sequences are SGHVS and FQNEAQ. The CDR3 DNA reads TGTGCCAGCAGCGCCCTCGTAGCGGGAGAAGGCAATGAGCAGTTCTTC. It translates to CASSALVAGEGNEQFF.

This clonotype was seen more than once but under ten times. The chain employs TRBV2 and TRBJ1-5, with 10 bases aligning to TRBD1. The V segment lost 4 bases and the J segment 6 bases; nucleotides outside the gene matches: 0. The CDR3 runs to 13 residues. Germline CDR1 SNHLY, CDR2 FYNNEI. CDR3 protein: CASSGTGGQPQHF. DNA for the CDR3: TGTGCCAGCAGTGGGACAGGGGGTCAGCCCCAGCATTTT.

J is TRBJ1-5 and V is TRBV7-8; D is undetermined. CDR1 SGHVS and CDR2 FQNEAQ come from the germline V gene. V lost 1 base and J 1 base, leaving 11 bases between the germline ends. This CDR3 contains 16 residues. This CDR3 reads CASSLVFGRSNQPQHF. The DNA for the CDR3 is TGTGCCAGCAGCTTAGTATTTGGGAGAAGCAATCAGCCCCAGCATTTT.

This clonotype has a handful of counts. The chain couples TRBV18 to TRBJ1-3, with D unclear. Trimming took 3 bases from V and 6 from J, leaving 12 bases between them. CDR3 length equals 14 residues. Looked up from germline, CDR1 is KGHSH and CDR2 is LQKENI. The CDR3 region is CASSPLRNENTIYF. In DNA, the CDR3 is TGTGCCAGCTCACCGCTGAGGAACGAAAACACCATATATTTT.

V gene TRBV30 combines with J gene TRBJ2-3, with 7 positions matching TRBD1. Trimming cost V 2 bases and J 0 bases; bases outside gene matches: 2. This CDR3 comprises 14 residues. The germline CDR1 and CDR2 sequences are GTSNPN and SVGIG (reference sequence). In DNA form, the CDR3 reads TGTGCCTGGAGTCGAGGGGGCAGCACAGATACGCAGTATTTT. Translation: CAWSRGGSTDTQYF.

This clonotype was seen only a few times. This chain links TRBV25-1 with TRBJ1-3; a possible D gene is TRBD1 (5 bases). V gave up 2 bases and J gave up 4 bases, with 15 bases separating them. The CDR3 has 16 amino acids. Germline V gene data show CDR1 as MGHDK and CDR2 as SYGVNS. DNA of the CDR3: TGTGCCAGCAGTGAAATCCTCGCAGGGCCCGGAAACACCATATATTTT. Its translation: CASSEILAGPGNTIYF.

The table lists this clonotype with a few counts. This sequence joins TRBV12-3 or TRBV12-4 and TRBJ2-2; D remains unclear. Trimming took 2 bases from V and 6 from J, leaving 7 bases between them. This CDR3 region has 13 residues. The DNA for the CDR3 is TGTGCCAGCAGTTTAACCGAATCCGGGGAGCTGTTTTTT. Protein sequence: CASSLTESGELFF.

V usage is TRBV5-1 and J usage is TRBJ2-7; D gene unclear. CDR3 size: 13 residues. Germline V gene lookup returns CDR1 SGHRS and CDR2 YFSETQ. V shed 4 bases and J shed 2 bases, with 10 bases lying between them. For the CDR3, the DNA is TGCGCCAGCAGCCTTTGGCCAGCCTACGAGCAGTACTTC. Translating gives CASSLWPAYEQYF.

The rearrangement joins TRBV19 to TRBJ2-2, with 9 bases identical to TRBD2. V shed 8 bases, J shed 4 bases, and the junction held 8 bases outside the gene matches. This CDR3 contains 15 residues. Looked up from germline, CDR1 is LNHDA and CDR2 is SQIVND (reference sequence). The CDR3: CASLSAGGLTGELFF. CDR3 in DNA: TGTGCCAGTCTTTCAGCGGGGGGCCTCACCGGGGAGCTGTTTTTT.

The gene calls are TRBV7-9 and TRBJ1-4; D ambiguous. The CDR3 loop spans 13 amino acids. CDR1 is SEHNR, CDR2 FQNEAQ, per germline (reference sequence). V gave up 5 bases and J gave up 7 bases, with 11 bases separating them. CDR3 residues: CASSPGAGEKLFF. In nucleotides, the CDR3 is TGTGCCAGCAGCCCCGGCGCGGGTGAAAAACTGTTTTTT.

This clonotype has just a few counts. The V and J genes are TRBV20-1 and TRBJ1-1; 10 bases line up with TRBD1. CDR3 size: 15 residues. The trim removed 4 bases at V and 6 bases at J, leaving 11 bases unmatched. The germline V gene has CDR1 DFQATT and CDR2 SNEGSKA (reference sequence). The CDR3 DNA reads as TGCAGTGCTATCGACTCCGGGACAGGGGATCCTGAAGCTTTCTTT. Its translation: CSAIDSGTGDPEAFF.

This clonotype has just a few counts. The gene calls are TRBV5-1 and TRBJ2-5; D is unresolved. The germline V gene has CDR1 SGHRS and CDR2 YFSETQ. This CDR3 has 12 amino acids. V dropped 4 bases and J dropped 5 bases, with 9 bases sitting between them. The CDR3 DNA is TGCGCCAGCAGCCCGGGCAGTGAGACCCAGTACTTC. It yields the protein CASSPGSETQYF.

The J gene is TRBJ2-5, the V gene TRBV5-1, with D perhaps matching TRBD1 (5 bases). Trimming removed 2 bases at V and 2 bases at J, with 28 bases between. In germline, CDR1 is SGHRS, CDR2 YFSETQ. CDR3 length: 20 residues. CDR3 sequence: CASSLLSGFKGHRPQETQYF. For the CDR3, the DNA is TGCGCCAGCAGCTTATTGTCAGGGTTTAAAGGTCACCGTCCACAAGAGACCCAGTACTTC.

This clonotype was detected only a few times. The V gene is TRBV20-1, the J gene TRBJ2-7; D ambiguous. Germline CDR1 and CDR2: DFQATT and SNEGSKA (reference sequence). This CDR3 has 13 amino acids. Trimming shortened V by 3 bases and J by 5 bases, and 14 bases separated the two germline ends. CDR3 protein: CSARSTQSNEQYF. CDR3 DNA sequence: TGCAGTGCTAGGTCGACTCAGAGCAACGAGCAGTACTTC.

This clonotype was picked up a small number of times. This chain links TRBV10-3 with TRBJ1-1; the D gene is possibly TRBD1 (6 bases). From germline, CDR1 is ENHRY and CDR2 SYGVKD. Trimming took 6 bases from V and 1 from J, leaving 12 bases between them. CDR3 length: 14 amino acids. The CDR3 loop is CAIRGQPSNTEAFF. The CDR3 region has the DNA TGTGCCATCAGAGGACAGCCATCGAACACTGAAGCTTTCTTT.

V is TRBV6-5 and J is TRBJ1-1; D call uncertain. The CDR3 length is 15 residues. CDR1 is MNHEY, CDR2 SVGAGI, per germline. V shed 0 bases and J shed 3 bases, with 11 bases lying between them. The chain's CDR3 is CASSYSPSPYTEAFF. DNA for the CDR3: TGTGCCAGCAGTTACTCTCCCAGCCCTTACACTGAAGCTTTCTTT.

This clonotype has just a few counts. This chain connects TRBV7-9 to TRBJ2-1, with TRBD2 identical over 8 bases. Trimming cost V 0 bases and J 6 bases; bases outside gene matches: 4. Germline assignment: CDR1 SEHNR and CDR2 FQNEAQ (reference sequence). This CDR3 spans 15 amino acids. Written as DNA, the CDR3 is TGTGCCAGCAGCTTAGCCCCGGGGGGGCCCAATGAGCAGTTCTTC. This codes for CASSLAPGGPNEQFF.

This clonotype was found a few times. V is TRBV7-3 and J is TRBJ2-1, with TRBD2 matching over 12 bases. V lost 5 bases to trimming and J lost 10 bases; unmatched junction nucleotides: 9. CDR3 size: 15 residues. From germline, CDR1 is SGHTA and CDR2 FQGTGA. The CDR3 here is CASSQLAGGFKEQFF. The CDR3 DNA reads TGTGCCAGCAGCCAGCTAGCGGGAGGGTTTAAAGAGCAGTTCTTC.